These T cell receptor beta chains were read from a single sample in a study of early T cells in non-severe SARS-CoV-2 infection. TCRdb analysed the 5' RACE reads with MiXCR anew, one entry per CDR3 protein. Among over 25,000 distinct CDR3 sequences listed, roughly a tenth were seen once. Sequencing was done on a sample of whole blood. These receptors all come from an adult who was a healthcare worker with PCR-confirmed SARS-CoV-2 infection or an uninfected control (not recorded which). Both conserved end residues are part of each CDR3. The D gene is left open where the match is weak. Only part of the rows carry a size: once, few, many, or a class if the clone is expanded.

clone size	D gene	J gene	V gene	CDR3 protein	CDR3 DNA
-	TRBD1	TRBJ1-2	TRBV9	CASSITGDDYGYTF	TGTGCCAGCAGTATCACAGGGGATGACTATGGCTACACCTTC
many	TRBD1	TRBJ2-2	TRBV12-3/TRBV12-4	CASSLRTGATNTGELFF	TGTGCCAGCAGTTTAAGGACAGGAGCCACGAACACCGGGGAGCTGTTTTTT
many	-	TRBJ2-7	TRBV27	CASSLSTRYEQYF	TGTGCCAGCAGTTTATCTACCCGTTACGAGCAGTACTTC
-	-	TRBJ1-1	TRBV18	CASSPTPGRTEAFF	TGTGCCAGCTCACCCACGCCAGGGCGGACTGAAGCTTTCTTT
many	TRBD2	TRBJ2-7	TRBV20-1	CSARGDVGYEQYF	TGCAGTGCTCGGGGGGATGTTGGCTACGAGCAGTACTTC
many	-	TRBJ1-1	TRBV12-3/TRBV12-4	CASSPGPQAEAFF	TGTGCCAGCAGTCCAGGGCCGCAGGCTGAAGCTTTCTTT
many	-	TRBJ2-5	TRBV7-7	CASSLFSGLSLQETQYF	TGTGCCAGCAGCTTGTTCTCAGGACTATCACTACAAGAGACCCAGTACTTC
-	-	TRBJ2-3	TRBV29-1	CSVDGGGTDTQYF	TGCAGCGTTGACGGCGGGGGCACAGATACGCAGTATTTT
-	-	TRBJ2-7	TRBV5-1	CASSLGAGDVYEQYF	TGCGCCAGCAGCTTGGGGGCAGGGGACGTTTACGAGCAGTACTTC
-	-	TRBJ1-1	TRBV10-3	CAISDRVLAEAFF	TGTGCCATCAGTGACAGGGTTCTTGCTGAAGCTTTCTTT
few	TRBD1	TRBJ2-5	TRBV19	CASSPWGQALKTQYF	TGTGCCAGTAGTCCCTGGGGACAGGCGCTAAAGACCCAGTACTTC
many	TRBD1	TRBJ2-2	TRBV7-9	CASSSRPGQGAVTGELFF	TGTGCCAGCAGCTCCCGGCCAGGACAGGGGGCGGTCACCGGGGAGCTGTTTTTT
many	TRBD1	TRBJ2-5	TRBV7-9	CASSSTNRDRGPGIETQYF	TGTGCCAGCAGTTCGACCAACCGGGACAGGGGGCCTGGTATAGAGACCCAGTACTTC
many	-	TRBJ2-5	TRBV5-6	CASSWLVGTQYF	TGTGCCAGCAGCTGGTTAGTCGGGACCCAGTACTTC
many	TRBD1	TRBJ2-2	TRBV29-1	CSVGGDRGHNTGELFF	TGCAGCGTTGGGGGTGACAGGGGGCACAACACCGGGGAGCTGTTTTTT
-	-	TRBJ2-3	TRBV6-9	CASTRGATDTQYF	TGTGCCAGCACCCGTGGGGCCACAGATACGCAGTATTTT
-	TRBD2	TRBJ2-1	TRBV7-9	CASSISGGVSYNEQFF	TGTGCCAGCAGCATTAGCGGGGGGGTCTCCTACAATGAGCAGTTCTTC
many	TRBD1	TRBJ2-1	TRBV7-2	CASTLGLGQSYNEQFF	TGTGCCAGCACCCTAGGGCTGGGACAGTCTTACAATGAGCAGTTCTTC
many	TRBD2	TRBJ2-7	TRBV10-2	CASSEGPSGGSSYEQYF	TGCGCCAGCAGTGAGGGTCCTAGCGGGGGGAGTTCCTACGAGCAGTACTTC
few	-	TRBJ2-1	TRBV7-2	CASSLEGYEQFF	TGTGCCAGCAGCTTAGAGGGGTATGAGCAGTTCTTC
few	-	TRBJ2-6	TRBV19	CASSIDPGAYSGANVLTF	TGTGCCAGTAGTATAGATCCAGGGGCCTACTCTGGGGCCAACGTCCTGACTTTC
-	-	TRBJ2-2	TRBV29-1	CSVRRENTGELFF	TGCAGCGTTCGCAGGGAGAACACCGGGGAGCTGTTTTTT
many	-	TRBJ2-4	TRBV23-1	CASSLSDSKNIQYF	TGCGCCAGCAGTCTGTCGGACAGTAAAAACATTCAGTACTTC
few	-	TRBJ2-1	TRBV4-3	CASSQFRGAYNEQFF	TGCGCCAGCAGCCAATTCCGCGGGGCTTACAATGAGCAGTTCTTC
many	-	TRBJ1-4	TRBV7-9	CASSRAGGGTNEKLFF	TGTGCCAGCAGCAGGGCCGGGGGCGGTACTAATGAAAAACTGTTTTTT
many	-	TRBJ2-3	TRBV29-1	CSVVVGTDTQYF	TGCAGCGTTGTGGTAGGAACAGATACGCAGTATTTT
many	-	TRBJ2-3	TRBV7-9	CASSSLADTQYF	TGTGCCAGCAGCTCCCTCGCAGATACGCAGTATTTT
few	-	TRBJ1-5	TRBV6-4	CASSEGVGNQPQHF	TGTGCCAGCAGTGAAGGGGTCGGCAATCAGCCCCAGCATTTT
few	TRBD1	TRBJ1-4	TRBV4-1	CASSLRDRGLEKLFF	TGCGCCAGCAGCCTAAGGGACAGGGGGCTTGAAAAACTGTTTTTT
-	TRBD1	TRBJ2-3	TRBV7-8	CASSRNRGSADTQYF	TGTGCCAGCAGCCGAAACAGGGGTTCAGCAGATACGCAGTATTTT
-	TRBD1	TRBJ1-3	TRBV3-1	CASSQDRVSETTIYF	TGTGCCAGCAGCCAGGACAGGGTCTCCGAAACCACCATATATTTT
-	-	TRBJ1-5	TRBV2	CASSLGQPQHF	TGTGCCAGCAGTCTGGGTCAGCCCCAGCATTTT
many	-	TRBJ2-1	TRBV11-2	CASSLRGPEFF	TGTGCCAGCAGCTTAAGGGGACCGGAGTTCTTC
few	TRBD1	TRBJ1-1	TRBV2	CASSEDRGRGTEAFF	TGTGCCAGCAGTGAGGACAGGGGGAGAGGCACTGAAGCTTTCTTT
few	-	TRBJ2-7	TRBV10-3	CATKRGDYEQYF	TGTGCCACCAAAAGGGGGGACTACGAGCAGTACTTC
many	TRBD2	TRBJ2-2	TRBV4-3	CASSQRTSGAKTGELFF	TGCGCCAGCAGCCAGAGGACTAGCGGGGCTAAGACCGGGGAGCTGTTTTTT
few	-	TRBJ1-4	TRBV7-9	CASSLMVGDEKLFF	TGTGCCAGCAGCTTAATGGTGGGCGATGAAAAACTGTTTTTT
many	-	TRBJ2-3	TRBV6-5	CASRRGVSDTQYF	TGTGCCAGCAGAAGGGGAGTTTCAGATACGCAGTATTTT
many	TRBD1	TRBJ1-3	TRBV7-9	CASTSTGQGSGNTIYF	TGTGCCAGCACCTCGACCGGACAGGGCTCTGGAAACACCATATATTTT
many	-	TRBJ1-3	TRBV12-5	CASGYSGGRSGNTIYF	TGTGCTAGTGGTTACAGCGGTGGGCGCTCTGGAAACACCATATATTTT
many	-	TRBJ2-7	TRBV12-3/TRBV12-4	CASREDGEQYF	TGTGCCAGCAGGGAAGACGGCGAGCAGTACTTC
many	TRBD2	TRBJ2-3	TRBV7-2	CASSLGLAYTDTQYF	TGTGCCAGCAGCTTAGGACTAGCCTACACAGATACGCAGTATTTT
many	TRBD1	TRBJ2-2	TRBV5-4	CASTRQGAGTGELFF	TGTGCCAGCACAAGACAGGGCGCGGGCACCGGGGAGCTGTTTTTT
few	-	TRBJ1-1	TRBV5-5	CASSLEGGGLSTEAFF	TGTGCCAGCAGCTTGGAAGGGGGAGGGTTGAGCACTGAAGCTTTCTTT
many	-	TRBJ2-7	TRBV3-1	CASSQMSAYEQYF	TGTGCCAGCAGCCAAATGTCGGCCTACGAGCAGTACTTC
-	-	TRBJ1-2	TRBV21-1	CASSHRPLGYTF	TGTGCCAGCAGCCACAGACCCCTTGGCTACACCTTC
few	-	TRBJ2-5	TRBV7-2	CASSLSAGISQETQYF	TGTGCCAGCAGCTTATCAGCTGGAATCTCCCAAGAGACCCAGTACTTC
few	TRBD1	TRBJ1-1	TRBV9	CASSVASRDRNTEAFF	TGTGCCAGCAGCGTAGCTTCCCGGGACAGGAACACTGAAGCTTTCTTT
many	-	TRBJ2-4	TRBV6-2/TRBV6-3	CASSYSTGRGGNIQYF	TGTGCCAGCAGTTACTCCACGGGTCGCGGAGGAAACATTCAGTACTTC
-	TRBD1	TRBJ1-5	TRBV7-2	CASSTRTGGDWNQPQHF	TGTGCCAGCAGCACGAGGACAGGGGGCGATTGGAATCAGCCCCAGCATTTT
many	TRBD2	TRBJ2-7	TRBV7-2	CASSLDLAGGTKTYEQYF	TGTGCCAGCAGCTTAGACTTAGCGGGGGGGACCAAAACCTACGAGCAGTACTTC
many	TRBD1	TRBJ2-6	TRBV20-1	CSARGQGDSGANVLTF	TGCAGTGCAAGAGGACAGGGAGACTCTGGGGCCAACGTCCTGACTTTC
-	TRBD1	TRBJ1-2	TRBV10-3	CAISGTGEWYGYTF	TGTGCCATCAGTGGGACAGGGGAGTGGTATGGCTACACCTTC
-	TRBD2	TRBJ2-6	TRBV27	CASSLSRGAGANVLTF	TGTGCCAGCAGTTTATCGCGGGGGGCTGGGGCCAACGTCCTGACTTTC
many	TRBD2	TRBJ2-7	TRBV3-1	CASSQVGGGASHEQYF	TGTGCCAGCAGCCAAGTAGGCGGGGGGGCCTCCCACGAGCAGTACTTC